This section outlines one TCR beta chain sequence together with its context. In the study's own analysis: Using reference gene primer amplification, nucleated cell counts were estimated. The data were produced by immunoSEQ multiplex PCR, yet TCRdb's version contains in-frame clones alone and is incomplete. V and J calls and clone size come straight from that table; D and trimming were deduced from the DNA. The sample records a few hundred thousand clones, roughly 85% being singletons. The CDR3 is made up of 15 amino acids. CDR1 is GTSNPN and CDR2 is SVGIG in the germline V gene (reference sequence). The ends lost 4 bases at V and 4 bases at J; junction bases unmatched: 8. The sample comes from a study of blood T cell repertoires in COVID-19. Across the whole study: The samples span acute and convalescent COVID-19 from the United States, Italy and Spain. T cells, B-cell-depleted T cells, or PBMCs supplied cDNA or gDNA.

The sample comprised peripheral blood. This TCR was sampled from a man between 60 and 70 years old who had recovered from COVID-19. The genes are TRBV30 and TRBJ1-1; 11 bases are a match to TRBD1. This chain's CDR3 is CAWTTSGTGGTEAFF. CDR3 DNA: TGTGCCTGGACCACCTCCGGGACAGGGGGCACTGAAGCTTTCTTT.